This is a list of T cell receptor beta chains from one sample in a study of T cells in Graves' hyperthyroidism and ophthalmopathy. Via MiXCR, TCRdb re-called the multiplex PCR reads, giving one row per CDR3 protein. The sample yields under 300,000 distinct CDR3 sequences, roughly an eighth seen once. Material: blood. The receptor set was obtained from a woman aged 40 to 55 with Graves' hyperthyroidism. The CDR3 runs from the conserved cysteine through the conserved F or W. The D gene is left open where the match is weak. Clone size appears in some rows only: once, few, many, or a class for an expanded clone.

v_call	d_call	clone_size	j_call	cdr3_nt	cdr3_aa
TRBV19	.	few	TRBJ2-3	TGTGCCAGTAGTATATTGGGGGTGGGCACAGATACGCAGTATTTT	CASSILGVGTDTQYF
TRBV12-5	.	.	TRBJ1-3	TGTGCTAGTGGTTTGGGGAAGCCCAACTCTGGAAACACCATATATTTT	CASGLGKPNSGNTIYF
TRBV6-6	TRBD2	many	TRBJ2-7	TGTGCCAGCAGTTACTCCCAGGCCTACCGGACTAGCGGGAGGGGGTACGAGCAGTACTTC	CASSYSQAYRTSGRGYEQYF
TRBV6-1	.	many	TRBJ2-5	TGTGCCAGCAGGACAGTTGAACAGACCCAGTACTTC	CASRTVEQTQYF
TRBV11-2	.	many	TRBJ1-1	TGTGCCAGCAGCTTACAGGGGACGAACACTGAAGCTTTCTTT	CASSLQGTNTEAFF
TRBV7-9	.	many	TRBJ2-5	TGTGCCAGCAGCCCCCCGTTTGTGGGGGGCGCGGAGACCCAGTACTTC	CASSPPFVGGAETQYF
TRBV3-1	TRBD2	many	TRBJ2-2	TGTGCCAGCCGACCTTTGGCGGGAGACACCGGGGAGCTGTTTTTT	CASRPLAGDTGELFF
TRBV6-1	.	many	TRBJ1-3	TGTGCCAGCAGTGAACTAGACACCATATATTTT	CASSELDTIYF
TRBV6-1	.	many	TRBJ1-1	TGTGCCAGCAGTGAAGGATCCTATCTTAAAGAGAACACTGAAGCTTTCTTT	CASSEGSYLKENTEAFF
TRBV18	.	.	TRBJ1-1	TGTGCCAGCTCACCGATGGAGCCCCCGAACACTGAAGCTTTCTTT	CASSPMEPPNTEAFF
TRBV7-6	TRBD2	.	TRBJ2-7	TGTGCCAGCAGCATCCGTAGCGGGAGGAACTCCTACGAGCAGTACTTC	CASSIRSGRNSYEQYF
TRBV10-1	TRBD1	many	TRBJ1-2	TGCGCCCCTTCGCCCAGGGGGGGCGGCTACACCTTC	CAPSPRGGGYTF
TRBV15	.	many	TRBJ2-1	TGTGCCACCAGCACCCTTATCAGGGGTCTCCCTCACAATGAGCAGTTCTTC	CATSTLIRGLPHNEQFF
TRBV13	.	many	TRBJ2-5	TGTGCCAGCAGCTTAGCCCGACTGTTAGAAGAGACCCAGTACTTC	CASSLARLLEETQYF
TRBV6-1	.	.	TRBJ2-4	TGTGCCAGCAGTGAAAGGGGGGGATCAACCAAAAACATTCAGTACTTC	CASSERGGSTKNIQYF
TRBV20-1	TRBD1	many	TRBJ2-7	TGCAGTGCTAGGGCCCAGGGGGCCCTACTCGATTACGAGCAGTACTTC	CSARAQGALLDYEQYF
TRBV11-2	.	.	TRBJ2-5	TGTGCCAGCAGCCTACTAGGACGATCAGAGACCCAGTACTTC	CASSLLGRSETQYF
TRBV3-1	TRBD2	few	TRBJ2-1	TGTGCCAGCAGCCATCATGGACTAGCGGGAGGTGAGCAGTTCTTC	CASSHHGLAGGEQFF
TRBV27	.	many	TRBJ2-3	TGTGCCAGCAGTCCTCGATTAACGGGTCGAGATACGCAGTATTTT	CASSPRLTGRDTQYF
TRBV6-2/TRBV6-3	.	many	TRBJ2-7	TGTGCCAGCAGTTATCCCCCGGCAGGGGCGCGCGCGTTCTCCTACGAGCAGTACTTC	CASSYPPAGARAFSYEQYF
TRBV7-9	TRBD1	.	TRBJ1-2	TGTGCCAGCAGCTCGCACGCCCCGGGACAGCTTAACTATGGCTACACCTTC	CASSSHAPGQLNYGYTF
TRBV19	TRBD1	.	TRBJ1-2	TGTGCCAGTAGTATCCAACAGGGGGGCGGCTACACCTTC	CASSIQQGGGYTF
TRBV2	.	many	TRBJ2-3	TGTGCCAGCAGACCGGGACTTAACACAGATACGCAGTATTTT	CASRPGLNTDTQYF
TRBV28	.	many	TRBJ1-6	TGTGCCAGCAGTCTCCGCGGGAGGGCGGCTGGGGCTTGGTCACCCCTCCACTTT	CASSLRGRAAGAWSPLHF
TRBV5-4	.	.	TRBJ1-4	TGTGCCAGCAGCTTTCCGGGACAAGCTAATGAAAAACTGTTTTTT	CASSFPGQANEKLFF
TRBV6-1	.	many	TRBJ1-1	TGTGCCAGCAGTGGAATCGACAGCACTGAAGCTTTCTTT	CASSGIDSTEAFF
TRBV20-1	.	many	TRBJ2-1	TGCAGTGCCATAGACGTGAATGAGCAGTTCTTC	CSAIDVNEQFF
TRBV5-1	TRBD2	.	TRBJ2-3	TGCGCCAGCAGCTTGGTTCGCGGACTAGCGGGAGCGCGGCAGTATTTT	CASSLVRGLAGARQYF
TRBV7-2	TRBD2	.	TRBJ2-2	TGTGCCAGCAGCTTTCTAGCGGATGACCGGGAGCTGTTTTTT	CASSFLADDRELFF
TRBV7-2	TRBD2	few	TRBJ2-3	TGTGCCAGCAGCTTAGCAGGTAGCGGGATAGCAGATACGCAGTATTTT	CASSLAGSGIADTQYF
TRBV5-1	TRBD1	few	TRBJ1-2	TGCGCCAGCAGCTTGAATTTGGGGGGGACAGCAAATGGCTACACCTTC	CASSLNLGGTANGYTF
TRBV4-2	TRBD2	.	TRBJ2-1	TGTGCCAGCAGCCCGGGACTAGCTCAGAATGAGCAGTTCTTC	CASSPGLAQNEQFF
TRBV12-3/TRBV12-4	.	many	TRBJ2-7	TGTGCCAGCAGCCTAGGGCGGGTCTCCTACGAGCAGTACTTC	CASSLGRVSYEQYF